This T cell receptor beta chain was identified in a study of T cells in Graves' hyperthyroidism and ophthalmopathy. Study outcomes and limitations: The model forecast ophthalmopathy, anticipating it by a median around 6.9 months before onset. From stable hyperthyroidism, ophthalmopathy was separated by a 13 V-J model. Most thyroid clonotypes expanded above 0.001 were also detected in blood.

The CDR3 covers 14 residues. Per germline, CDR1 SGHAT and CDR2 FQNNGV. TCR beta CDR3 sequences were amplified from RNA transcripts. First-round RT-PCR with HTBI primers amplified the TCR CDR3 region. MiXCR, run by TCRdb on the multiplex PCR reads, gives a single entry per CDR3 protein. The sample lists about 700,000 distinct CDR3 sequences, approximately 42% occurring once. Diagnostic decisions used clinical symptoms, serum thyroxine and TRAb, thyroid ultrasound and orbital computed tomography. This clonotype was seen only once. Antigen unknown. This may come from a read error, since a much larger clone is one base off.

The source material was peripheral blood or thyroid tissue (not recorded which). This receptor was obtained from an adult man with Graves' disease, either hyperthyroidism or ophthalmopathy (not recorded which). The V gene is TRBV11-2, the J gene TRBJ1-2, with 7 bases matching TRBD1. In nucleotides, the CDR3 is TGTGCCAGCAGCTTAGCCAGGGGGAACTATGGCCACACCTTC. It codes for CASSLARGNYGHTF.